The 26 T cell receptor beta chains below all came from one sample that was sequenced in a study of CD8+ T cells in alopecia areata. Sequencing used cDNA as its template, made by extracting RNA and reverse transcribing it. Produced via immunoSEQ multiplex PCR; TCRdb's table is partial and in-frame only. The sample includes approximately 150,000 clones, around 51% seen only once; the top ten take 0.95% to 1%. Sequenced material: CD4+ T cells sorted from blood, taken at week 0. Every receptor here comes from a human donor with alopecia areata.

This chain links TRBV29-1 with TRBJ1-2; D not resolved. This CDR3 comprises 13 residues. Trimming pared 5 bases from V and 7 bases from J, leaving 17 bases between. Germline CDR1 and CDR2: SQVTM and ANQGSEA. This chain's CDR3 is CSVWYMRGIGYTF. For the CDR3, the DNA is TGCAGCGTTTGGTACATGAGAGGGATTGGCTACACCTTC.

The chain recombines TRBV7-9 with TRBJ2-1; no firm D call. Trimming cost V 6 bases and J 5 bases, with 17 bases left between them. CDR3 length equals 15 residues. Germline lookup yields CDR1 SEHNR and CDR2 FQNEAQ (reference sequence). The CDR3 here is CASSFRLTTDNEQFF. The CDR3 bases are TGTGCCAGCAGTTTCCGGTTGACAACAGACAATGAGCAGTTCTTC.

V and J are TRBV7-9 and TRBJ2-5; 7 nucleotides align to TRBD1. V shed 0 bases and J 5 bases; nucleotides not matched to a gene: 6. Germline assignment: CDR1 SEHNR and CDR2 FQNEAQ (reference sequence). The CDR3 sequence is 15 residues long. CDR3 DNA sequence: TGTGCCAGCAGCTTAGCGACAGGGCTTCGGGAGACCCAGTACTTC. Protein product: CASSLATGLRETQYF.

CDR3 sequence (DNA): TGCAGCGTTTCAGGGAGAATGTTCACTGAAGCTTTCTTT. Translation gives CSVSGRMFTEAFF. V gene TRBV29-1 combines with J gene TRBJ1-1; a weak D match, TRBD1 (5 bases). The germline V and J ends were trimmed by 5 bases and 4 bases, with 14 bases remaining between them. The germline V gene encodes CDR1 SQVTM and CDR2 ANQGSEA. The CDR3 is 13 residues long.

This sequence joins TRBV29-1 and TRBJ2-7; D might be TRBD2 (6 bases). The CDR3 consists of 13 residues. CDR1 is SQVTM and CDR2 is ANQGSEA in the germline V gene. V dropped 5 bases and J dropped 7 bases, with 18 bases sitting between them. This CDR3 reads CSVRLDPSGEQYF. The CDR3 DNA reads TGCAGCGTTCGACTAGACCCATCGGGGGAGCAGTACTTC.

This clone has only a few counts. The V and J genes are TRBV19 and TRBJ2-7, with 10 bases that match TRBD1. With V trimmed by 5 bases and J by 6 bases, 10 bases remained unmatched. Germline V gene lookup returns CDR1 LNHDA and CDR2 SQIVND (reference sequence). CDR3 length equals 15 residues. The CDR3 here is CASSARDRGRGEQYF. CDR3 sequence (DNA): TGTGCCAGTAGTGCCCGGGACAGGGGCCGGGGCGAGCAGTACTTC.

This sequence joins TRBV29-1 and TRBJ2-6; unclear D gene. This CDR3 is built from 13 residues. V lost 4 bases, J lost 4 bases, and 8 bases lay in between. Germline loops: CDR1 SQVTM, CDR2 ANQGSEA. CDR3 coding DNA: TGCAGCGTTGCCGGGTTCGGGGCCAACGTCCTGACTTTC. Its protein is CSVAGFGANVLTF.

The chain employs TRBV5-1 and TRBJ2-3; the D gene is possibly TRBD2 (6 bases). The germline gives CDR1 SGHRS, CDR2 YFSETQ. Trimming cost V 4 bases and J 2 bases, with 14 bases left between them. The CDR3 consists of 15 residues. The chain's CDR3 is CASSPQAGLTDTQYF. The CDR3 region has the DNA TGCGCCAGCAGCCCACAGGCGGGACTCACAGATACGCAGTATTTT. Together with reference TRBV5-1 and TRBJ2-3, the CDR3 gives the full variable domain: KAGVTQTPRYLIKTRGQQVTLSCSPISGHRSVSWYQQTPGQGLQFLFEYFSETQRNKGNFPGRFSGRQFSNSRSEMNVSTLELGDSALYLCASSPQAGLTDTQYFGPGTRLTVL.

This clone was counted between two and nine times. The chain has TRBV30 and TRBJ2-1; TRBD2 matches 15 bases. The V segment lost 1 base and the J segment 7 bases; nucleotides outside the gene matches: 8. The CDR3 totals 17 residues. Germline CDR1 GTSNPN, CDR2 SVGIG (reference sequence). The CDR3 DNA reads as TGTGCCTGGAGTGCTCCGGGGACTAGCGGGAGGTGGAATGAGCAGTTCTTC. This translates into CAWSAPGTSGRWNEQFF.

The CDR3 sequence is CASSWGTPNTGELFF. CDR3 DNA sequence: TGCGCCAGCAGCTGGGGGACACCGAACACCGGGGAGCTGTTTTTT. The gene calls are TRBV5-1 and TRBJ2-2, with D possibly being TRBD1 (6 bases). The CDR3 sequence is 15 residues long. Trimming took 3 bases from V and 0 from J, leaving 9 bases between them. Germline V gene lookup returns CDR1 SGHRS and CDR2 YFSETQ.

This chain uses TRBV29-1 with TRBJ1-5; D perhaps matches TRBD1 (5 bases). Trimming removed 4 bases from V and 1 base from J, with 11 bases in between. This CDR3 contains 14 residues. Germline assignment: CDR1 SQVTM and CDR2 ANQGSEA. This chain's CDR3 is CSVAQAGSNQPQHF. CDR3 bases: TGCAGCGTTGCTCAGGCAGGGAGCAATCAGCCCCAGCATTTT.

The chain recombines TRBV18 with TRBJ2-3; 9 bases align to TRBD1. CDR1 and CDR2 from the germline V gene are KGHSH and LQKENI. J was trimmed by 14 bases and V by 3 bases; bases with no gene match: 9. The CDR3 is 13 amino acids. Here the CDR3 reads CASSPARDRDMYF. The CDR3 coding sequence is TGTGCCAGCTCACCTGCTCGGGACAGGGATATGTATTTT.

This clone was seen a handful of times. This chain connects TRBV11-2 to TRBJ1-5; a possible D gene is TRBD1 (5 bases). From germline, CDR1 is SGHAT and CDR2 FQNNGV. The CDR3 has 15 amino acids. Deletions cut 6 bases from V and 0 bases from J, with 12 bases between. The CDR3 is CASRRDSSSNQPQHF. Written as DNA, the CDR3 is TGTGCCAGCAGGCGAGACAGTAGTAGCAATCAGCCCCAGCATTTT.

A few counts support this clone. V is TRBV7-9 and J is TRBJ2-1, with D possibly matching TRBD2 (6 bases). Germline assignment: CDR1 SEHNR and CDR2 FQNEAQ (reference sequence). CDR3 length: 15 residues. V shed 5 bases and J shed 8 bases, with 19 bases lying between them. CDR3 amino acids: CASSRVVGLHDEQFF. The DNA for the CDR3 is TGTGCCAGCAGCCGGGTCGTGGGACTTCACGATGAGCAGTTCTTC.

The rearrangement uses TRBV2 and TRBJ2-3; the match to TRBD1 covers 8 bases. The V segment lost 6 bases and the J segment 0 bases; nucleotides outside the gene matches: 2. CDR1 and CDR2 (germline): SNHLY, FYNNEI. The CDR3 extends over 14 amino acids. The CDR3 reads CASRRDRSTDTQYF. CDR3 DNA: TGTGCCAGCAGGAGGGACAGGAGCACAGATACGCAGTATTTT.

The chain recombines TRBV18 with TRBJ2-1; 7 bases agree with TRBD1. The junction had 3 bases not matched to a gene; V was cut back by 5 bases and J by 2 bases. CDR3 length: 14 residues. CDR1 is KGHSH and CDR2 is LQKENI in the germline V gene. The CDR3 sequence: CASSSTGAYNEQFF. Written as DNA, the CDR3 is TGTGCCAGCTCATCCACAGGGGCCTACAATGAGCAGTTCTTC. Filled out from reference TRBV18 and TRBJ2-1, the complete variable domain reads NAGVMQNPRHLVRRRGQEARLRCSPMKGHSHVYWYRQLPEEGLKFMVYLQKENIIDESGMPKERFSAEFPKEGPSILRIQQVVRGDSAAYFCASSSTGAYNEQFFGPGTRLTVL.

The sample holds a few counts of this clone. This chain connects TRBV28 to TRBJ1-1; D uncertain. CDR1 is MDHEN, CDR2 SYDVKM, per germline. V was shortened by 5 bases and J by 7 bases, with 14 bases between the two germline ends. This CDR3 is built from 13 residues. Here the CDR3 DNA reads TGTGCCAGCAGTAAGGACGGAAACCATGAAGCTTTCTTT. Amino acids: CASSKDGNHEAFF. Variable domain in full (rest from reference TRBV28 and TRBJ1-1): DVKVTQSSRYLVKRTGEKVFLECVQDMDHENMFWYRQDPGLGLRLIYFSYDVKMKEKGDIPEGYSVSREKKERFSLILESASTNQTSMYLCASSKDGNHEAFFGQGTRLTVV.

A few counts support this clone. This chain joins TRBV29-1 and TRBJ1-2, with no clear D. CDR3 length: 16 amino acids. V was shortened by 6 bases and J by 0 bases, with 20 bases between the two germline ends. CDR1 SQVTM and CDR2 ANQGSEA come from the germline V gene. The CDR3 region has the DNA TGCAGCGTCCCCGATAGTACAGCTATAACTAACTATGGCTACACCTTC. Its protein product is CSVPDSTAITNYGYTF.

This clone has just a few counts. The rearrangement joins TRBV18 to TRBJ1-2; D unclear. This CDR3 has 12 residues. Germline V gene data show CDR1 as KGHSH and CDR2 as LQKENI. The V end was cut by 4 bases, the J end by 5 bases, with 8 bases between. The DNA for the CDR3 is TGTGCCAGCTCACTAACAGATTATGGCTACACCTTC. Translation gives CASSLTDYGYTF.

V gene TRBV29-1 combines with J gene TRBJ1-1, with D possibly being TRBD1 (6 bases). CDR3 length: 12 amino acids. The V end lost 7 bases, the J end lost 10 bases, and 19 bases lay between the germline ends. Germline V CDR1 and CDR2: SQVTM, ANQGSEA. The CDR3 protein is CSATTGLSRAFF. CDR3 DNA: TGCAGCGCCACCACAGGGTTGAGTAGAGCTTTCTTT.

This clone was recorded once. The chain is built from TRBV6-5 and TRBJ2-7, with 7 bases aligning to TRBD1. Germline CDR1 MNHEY, CDR2 SVGAGI. The CDR3 covers 15 residues. V shed 0 bases and J 0 bases; nucleotides not matched to a gene: 2. This CDR3 is CASSYSPGGSYEQYF. In nucleotides, the CDR3 is TGTGCCAGCAGTTACTCACCAGGGGGCTCCTACGAGCAGTACTTC.

The table lists this clone with a few counts. An end of the junction does not agree with germline; a read error may underlie this. This sequence joins TRBV7-6 and TRBJ2-1, with TRBD2 as a possible D gene (6 bases). This CDR3 spans 14 amino acids. Germline V gene lookup returns CDR1 SGHVS and CDR2 FNYEAQ. CDR3 nucleotide sequence: TGTGCCAGCAGCTTAGCGGGAGGCCCCAATGCGCAGTTCTTC. Its protein product is CASSLAGGPNAQFF.

The chain joins TRBV6-5 to TRBJ2-7; tentatively, D is TRBD2 (6 bases). Trimming removed 5 bases from V and 7 bases from J, with 12 bases in between. The CDR3 is 12 residues long. Germline CDR1 MNHEY, CDR2 SVGAGI. Written as DNA, the CDR3 is TGTGCCAGCAGTCGGGACGGGGGAGAGCAGTACTTC. Amino acids: CASSRDGGEQYF.

The chain employs TRBV29-1 and TRBJ2-3; maybe TRBD1 (6 bases). The V end lost 7 bases, the J end lost 7 bases, and 12 bases lay between the germline ends. CDR3 length: 11 residues. Germline loops: CDR1 SQVTM, CDR2 ANQGSEA. CDR3 coding DNA: TGCAGCGGCCTACAGGGCCATACGCAGTATTTT. Translation gives CSGLQGHTQYF.

This clone appeared a few times. The chain uses TRBV5-1 and TRBJ2-3; no reliable D call. V was trimmed by 5 bases and J by 4 bases, leaving 14 bases between them. Germline V lookup: CDR1 SGHRS, CDR2 YFSETQ. The CDR3 covers 14 residues. CDR3 sequence (DNA): TGCGCCAGCAGTCCTCGACTGGGCGCAGATACGCAGTATTTT. Translating gives CASSPRLGADTQYF.

This chain links TRBV7-2 with TRBJ2-7; no firm D call. V gave up 5 bases and J gave up 2 bases, with 16 bases separating them. Germline V gene sequence: CDR1 SGHTA, CDR2 FQGNSA. There are 15 residues in the CDR3. This CDR3 is CASSPASGLPYEQYF. CDR3 DNA sequence: TGTGCCAGCAGCCCGGCATCCGGGTTGCCCTACGAGCAGTACTTC.